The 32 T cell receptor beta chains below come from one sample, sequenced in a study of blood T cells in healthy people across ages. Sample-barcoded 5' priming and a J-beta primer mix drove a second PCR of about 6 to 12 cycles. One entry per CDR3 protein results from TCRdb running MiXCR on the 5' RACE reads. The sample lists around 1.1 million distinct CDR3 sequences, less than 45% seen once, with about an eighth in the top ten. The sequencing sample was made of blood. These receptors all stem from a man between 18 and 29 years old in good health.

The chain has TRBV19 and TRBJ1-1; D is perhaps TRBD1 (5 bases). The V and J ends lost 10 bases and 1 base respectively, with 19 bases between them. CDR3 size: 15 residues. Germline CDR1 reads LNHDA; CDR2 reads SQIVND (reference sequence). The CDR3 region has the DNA TGTGCCACCGAAGGGGAGGGTTATCCGAACACTGAAGCTTTCTTT. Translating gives CATEGEGYPNTEAFF.

CDR3 region: CSARDRDTNYGYTF. The CDR3 DNA reads TGCAGTGCTAGGGACAGGGACACTAACTATGGCTACACCTTC. J is TRBJ1-2 and V is TRBV20-1; 8 positions agree with TRBD1. V was clipped by 3 bases and J by 0 bases; unmatched bases: 3. The CDR3 sequence is 14 residues long. Germline-derived CDR1 and CDR2 are DFQATT and SNEGSKA (reference sequence).

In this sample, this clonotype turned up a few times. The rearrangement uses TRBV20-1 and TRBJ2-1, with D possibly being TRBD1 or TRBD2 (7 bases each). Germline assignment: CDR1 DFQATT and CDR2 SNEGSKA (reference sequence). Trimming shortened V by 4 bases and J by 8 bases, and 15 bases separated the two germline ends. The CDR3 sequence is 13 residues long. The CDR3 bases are TGCAGTGCTACCAGGGGGGGGGGCGATGAGCAGTTCTTC. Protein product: CSATRGGGDEQFF.

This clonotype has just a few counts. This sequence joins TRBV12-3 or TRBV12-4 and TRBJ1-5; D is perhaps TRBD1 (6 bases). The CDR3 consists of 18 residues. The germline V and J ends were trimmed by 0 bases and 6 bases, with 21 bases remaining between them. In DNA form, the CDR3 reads TGTGCCAGCAGTTTAGCCCCCGAGACAGGAGGCCGCGGTCAGCCCCAGCATTTT. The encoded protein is CASSLAPETGGRGQPQHF.

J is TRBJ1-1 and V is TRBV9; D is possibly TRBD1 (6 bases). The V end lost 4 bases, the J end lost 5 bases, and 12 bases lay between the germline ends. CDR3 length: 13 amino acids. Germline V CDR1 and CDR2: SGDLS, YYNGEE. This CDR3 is CASSSRQATEAFF. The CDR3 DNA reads TGTGCCAGCAGCTCAAGACAGGCTACTGAAGCTTTCTTT.

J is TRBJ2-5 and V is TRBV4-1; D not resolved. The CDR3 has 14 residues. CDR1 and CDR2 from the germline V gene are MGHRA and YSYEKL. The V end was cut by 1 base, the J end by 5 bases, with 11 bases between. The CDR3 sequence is CASSQVGHEETQYF. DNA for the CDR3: TGCGCCAGCAGCCAAGTTGGGCATGAGGAGACCCAGTACTTC.

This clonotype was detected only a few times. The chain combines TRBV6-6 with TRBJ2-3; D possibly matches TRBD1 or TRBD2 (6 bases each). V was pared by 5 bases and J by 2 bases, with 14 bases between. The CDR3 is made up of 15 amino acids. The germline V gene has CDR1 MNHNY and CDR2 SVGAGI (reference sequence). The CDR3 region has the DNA TGTGCCAGCAGTCGAGGAGGGACAATCACAGATACGCAGTATTTT. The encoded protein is CASSRGGTITDTQYF.

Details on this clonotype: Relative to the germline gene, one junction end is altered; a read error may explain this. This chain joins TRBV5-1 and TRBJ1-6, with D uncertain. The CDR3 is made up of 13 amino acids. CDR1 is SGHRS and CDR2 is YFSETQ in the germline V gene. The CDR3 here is CASSLEIDSPLHF. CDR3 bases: TGCGCCAGCAGTTTGGAGATCGATTCACCCCTCCACTTT.

CDR3 amino acids: CATSRDRPRTDTQYF. CDR3 nucleotide sequence: TGTGCCACCAGCAGAGATCGACCAAGGACAGATACGCAGTATTTT. The chain links TRBV15 to TRBJ2-3; D is ambiguous. Germline CDR1 LNHNV, CDR2 YYDKDF (reference sequence). Trimming stripped 0 bases from V and 3 bases from J, with 10 bases between. This CDR3 comprises 15 residues.

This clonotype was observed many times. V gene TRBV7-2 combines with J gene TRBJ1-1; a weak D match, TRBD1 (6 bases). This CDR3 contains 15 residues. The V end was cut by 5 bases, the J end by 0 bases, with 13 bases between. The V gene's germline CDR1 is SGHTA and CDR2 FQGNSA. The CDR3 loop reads CASSIRDTLNTEAFF. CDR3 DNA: TGTGCCAGCAGCATACGGGACACCTTGAACACTGAAGCTTTCTTT.

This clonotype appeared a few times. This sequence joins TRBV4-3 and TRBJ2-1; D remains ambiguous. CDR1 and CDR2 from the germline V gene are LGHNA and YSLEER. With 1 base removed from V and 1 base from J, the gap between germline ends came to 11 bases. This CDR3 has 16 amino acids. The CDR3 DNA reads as TGCGCCAGCAGCCAAGTCCGGCAGTCTTCCTACAATGAGCAGTTCTTC. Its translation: CASSQVRQSSYNEQFF.

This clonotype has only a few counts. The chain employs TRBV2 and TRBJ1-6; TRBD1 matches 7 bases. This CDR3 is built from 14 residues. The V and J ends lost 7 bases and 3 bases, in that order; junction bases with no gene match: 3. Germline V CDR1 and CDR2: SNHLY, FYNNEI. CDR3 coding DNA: TGTGCCAGCAACGGACAGGTCTATAATTCACCCCTCCACTTT. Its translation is CASNGQVYNSPLHF.

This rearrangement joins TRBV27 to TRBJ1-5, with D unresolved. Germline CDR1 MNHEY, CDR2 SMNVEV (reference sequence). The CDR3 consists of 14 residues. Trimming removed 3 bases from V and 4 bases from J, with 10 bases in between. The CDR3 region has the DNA TGTGCCAGCAGTTTTTGGCGGGAGAATCAGCCCCAGCATTTT. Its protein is CASSFWRENQPQHF.

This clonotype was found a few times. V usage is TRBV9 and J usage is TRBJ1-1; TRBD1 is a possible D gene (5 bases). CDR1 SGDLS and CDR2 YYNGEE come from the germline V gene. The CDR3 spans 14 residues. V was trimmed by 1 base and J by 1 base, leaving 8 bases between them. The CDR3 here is CASSVQGSNTEAFF. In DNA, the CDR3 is TGTGCCAGCAGCGTACAGGGTTCGAACACTGAAGCTTTCTTT.

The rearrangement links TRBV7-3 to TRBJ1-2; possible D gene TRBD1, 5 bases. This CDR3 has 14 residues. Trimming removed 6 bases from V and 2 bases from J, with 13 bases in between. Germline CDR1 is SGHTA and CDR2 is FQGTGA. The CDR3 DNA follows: TGTGCCAGCAGTCACCCCCAGGGAAACTATGGCTACACCTTC. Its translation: CASSHPQGNYGYTF.

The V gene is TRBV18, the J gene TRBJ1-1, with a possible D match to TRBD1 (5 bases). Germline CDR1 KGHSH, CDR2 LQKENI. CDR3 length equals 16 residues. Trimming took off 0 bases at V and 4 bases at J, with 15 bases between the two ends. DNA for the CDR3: TGTGCCAGCTCACCACCTTCGAGGGTGAGGGGCACTGAAGCTTTCTTT. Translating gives CASSPPSRVRGTEAFF.

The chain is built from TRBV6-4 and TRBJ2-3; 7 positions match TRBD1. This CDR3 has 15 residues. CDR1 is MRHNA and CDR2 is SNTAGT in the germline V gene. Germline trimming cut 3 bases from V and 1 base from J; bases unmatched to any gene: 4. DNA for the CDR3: TGTGCCAGCAGTGAAGGGGGCTCGGGCACAGATACGCAGTATTTT. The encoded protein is CASSEGGSGTDTQYF.

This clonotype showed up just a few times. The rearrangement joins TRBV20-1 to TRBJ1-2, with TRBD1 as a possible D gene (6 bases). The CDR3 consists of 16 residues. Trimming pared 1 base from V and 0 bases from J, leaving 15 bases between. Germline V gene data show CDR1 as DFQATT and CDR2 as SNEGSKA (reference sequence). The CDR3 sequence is CSARAPEDRTNYGYTF. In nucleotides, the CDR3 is TGCAGTGCTAGAGCCCCTGAGGACAGAACTAACTATGGCTACACCTTC.

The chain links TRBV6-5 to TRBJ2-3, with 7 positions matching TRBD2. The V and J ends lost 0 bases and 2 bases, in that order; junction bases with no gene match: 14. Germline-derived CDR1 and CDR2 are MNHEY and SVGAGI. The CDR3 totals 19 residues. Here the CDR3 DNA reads TGTGCCAGCAGTTACTCGATCTACGGGAGCGGGGATTTCACAGATACGCAGTATTTT. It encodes CASSYSIYGSGDFTDTQYF.

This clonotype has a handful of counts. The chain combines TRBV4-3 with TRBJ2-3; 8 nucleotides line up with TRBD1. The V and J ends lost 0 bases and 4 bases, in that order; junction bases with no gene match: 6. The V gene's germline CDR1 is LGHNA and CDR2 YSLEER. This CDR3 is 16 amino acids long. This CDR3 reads CASSQEPGRGPDTQYF. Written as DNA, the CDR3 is TGCGCCAGCAGCCAAGAACCGGGCAGGGGGCCAGATACGCAGTATTTT.

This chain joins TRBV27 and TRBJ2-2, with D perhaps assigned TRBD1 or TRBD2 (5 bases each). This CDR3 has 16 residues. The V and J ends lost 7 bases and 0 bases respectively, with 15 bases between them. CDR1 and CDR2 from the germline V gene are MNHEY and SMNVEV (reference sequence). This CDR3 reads CASTGGRTANTGELFF. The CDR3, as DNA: TGTGCCAGCACTGGGGGTAGGACGGCGAACACCGGGGAGCTGTTTTTT.

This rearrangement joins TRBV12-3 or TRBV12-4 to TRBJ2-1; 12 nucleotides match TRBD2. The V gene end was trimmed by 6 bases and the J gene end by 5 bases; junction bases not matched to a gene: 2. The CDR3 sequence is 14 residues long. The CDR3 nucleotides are TGTGCCAGCAGGTGGACTAGCGGGGACAATGAGCAGTTCTTC. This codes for CASRWTSGDNEQFF.

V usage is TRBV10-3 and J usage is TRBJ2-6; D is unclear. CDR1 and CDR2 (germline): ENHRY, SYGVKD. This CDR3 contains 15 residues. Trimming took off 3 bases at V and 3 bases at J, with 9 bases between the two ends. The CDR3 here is CAISEAPVGANVLTF. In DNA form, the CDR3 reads TGTGCCATCAGTGAAGCCCCCGTTGGGGCCAACGTCCTGACTTTC.

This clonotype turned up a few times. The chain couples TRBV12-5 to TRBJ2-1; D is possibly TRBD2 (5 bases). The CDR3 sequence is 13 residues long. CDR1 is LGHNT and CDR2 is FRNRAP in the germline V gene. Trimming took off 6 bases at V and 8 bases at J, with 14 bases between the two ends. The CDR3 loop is CASGPKTGYEQFF. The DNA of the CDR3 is TGTGCTAGTGGCCCCAAGACGGGATATGAGCAGTTCTTC.

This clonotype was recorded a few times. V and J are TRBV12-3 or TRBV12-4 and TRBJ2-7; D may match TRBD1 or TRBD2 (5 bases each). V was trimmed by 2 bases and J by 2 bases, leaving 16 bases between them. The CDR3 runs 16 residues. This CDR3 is CASSLSSGTEAYEQYF. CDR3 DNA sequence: TGTGCCAGCAGTTTATCATCCGGGACGGAAGCCTACGAGCAGTACTTC.

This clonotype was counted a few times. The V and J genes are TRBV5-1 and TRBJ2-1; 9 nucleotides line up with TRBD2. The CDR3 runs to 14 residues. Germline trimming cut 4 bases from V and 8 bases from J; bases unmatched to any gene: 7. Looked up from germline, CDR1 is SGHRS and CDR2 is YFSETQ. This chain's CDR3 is CASSGTSTYDEQFF. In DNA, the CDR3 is TGCGCCAGCAGCGGGACTAGCACCTATGATGAGCAGTTCTTC.

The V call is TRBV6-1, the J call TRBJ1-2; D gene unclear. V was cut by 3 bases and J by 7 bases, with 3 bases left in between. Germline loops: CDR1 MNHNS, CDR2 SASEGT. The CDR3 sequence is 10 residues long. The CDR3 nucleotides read TGTGCCAGCAGTGAGATTGGCTACACCTTC. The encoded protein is CASSEIGYTF.

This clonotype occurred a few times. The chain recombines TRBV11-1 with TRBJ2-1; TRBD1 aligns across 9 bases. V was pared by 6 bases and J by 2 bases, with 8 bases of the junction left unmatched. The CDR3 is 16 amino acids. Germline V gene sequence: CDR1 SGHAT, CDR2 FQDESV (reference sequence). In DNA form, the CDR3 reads TGTGCCAGCAGTGACAGGGACAGGGCCGCCTACAATGAGCAGTTCTTC. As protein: CASSDRDRAAYNEQFF.

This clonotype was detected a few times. This CDR3 reads CASSVADRVNEKLFF. CDR3 sequence (DNA): TGTGCCAGCAGCGTCGCGGACAGGGTGAATGAAAAACTGTTTTTT. The V call is TRBV9, the J call TRBJ1-4; 8 nucleotides line up with TRBD1. V shed 2 bases, J shed 5 bases, and the junction held 5 bases outside the gene matches. CDR1 SGDLS and CDR2 YYNGEE come from the germline V gene. CDR3 length: 15 residues. The entire variable domain, with the rest obtained from reference TRBV9 and TRBJ1-4, is as follows: DSGVTQTPKHLITATGQRVTLRCSPRSGDLSVYWYQQSLDQGLQFLIQYYNGEERAKGNILERFSAQQFPDLHSELNLSSLELGDSALYFCASSVADRVNEKLFFGSGTQLSVL.

CDR3: CASSSPFPAEQYF. CDR3 in DNA: TGTGCCAGCAGCTCCCCTTTCCCGGCCGAGCAGTACTTC. The chain links TRBV13 to TRBJ2-4; D is ambiguous. The end of the DNA fits TRBJ2-7 better, so the J call may be wrong. The CDR3 is made up of 13 amino acids. Germline CDR1 PRHDT, CDR2 FYEKMQ (reference sequence).

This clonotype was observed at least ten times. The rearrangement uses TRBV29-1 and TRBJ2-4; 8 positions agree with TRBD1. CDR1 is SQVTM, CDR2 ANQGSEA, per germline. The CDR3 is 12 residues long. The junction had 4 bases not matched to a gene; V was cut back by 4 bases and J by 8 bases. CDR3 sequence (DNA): TGCAGCGTTGTGGACAGGGTAGACATTCAGTACTTC. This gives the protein CSVVDRVDIQYF.

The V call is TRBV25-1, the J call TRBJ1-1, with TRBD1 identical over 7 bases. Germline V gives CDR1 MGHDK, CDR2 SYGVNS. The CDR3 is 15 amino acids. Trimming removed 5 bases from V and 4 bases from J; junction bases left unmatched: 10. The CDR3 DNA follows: TGTGCCAGCAGTCCCCACTGGACAGGTGGCACTGAAGCTTTCTTT. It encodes CASSPHWTGGTEAFF.